This T cell receptor beta chain was obtained from a study of T cell changes during pregnancy in multiple sclerosis. Trimming shortened V by 0 bases and J by 4 bases, and 18 bases separated the two germline ends. The CDR3 covers 17 residues. The germline CDR1 and CDR2 sequences are MGHRA and YSYEKL. Using immunoSEQ multiplex PCR, the repertoire was profiled, and TCRdb retains in-frame clones only, with some absent. Among about 40,000 clones listed, roughly nine tenths were seen once. The chain combines TRBV4-1 with TRBJ1-2; D call uncertain. This clonotype was obtained from a female donor with multiple sclerosis, enrolled in a pregnancy study. Specimen: CD4+ T cells from peripheral blood mononuclear cells, collected before pregnancy. CDR3 residues: CASSQDSRTGSVYGYTF. CDR3 DNA sequence: TGCGCCAGCAGCCAAGATAGCAGGACTGGGTCTGTCTATGGCTACACCTTC.